The sequence of this TCR beta chain was determined in a study of T cells in Graves' hyperthyroidism and ophthalmopathy. There were TCR beta CDR3 regions amplified from RNA transcripts. HTBI primers were employed in a first-round RT-PCR of the TCR CDR3. TCRdb ran MiXCR on the multiplex PCR reads and lists one entry per CDR3 protein. The sample consists of 200,000 to 300,000 distinct CDR3 sequences, more than 20% of them appearing once. The CDR3 consists of 12 residues. Trimming pared 2 bases from V and 1 base from J, leaving 5 bases between. The germline V gene has CDR1 SQVTM and CDR2 ANQGSEA. Study-wide points: Model predictions of ophthalmopathy came a median about six months before onset.

This clonotype has ten or more counts. The antigen remains unidentified. Subjects with ophthalmopathy showed a Clinical Activity Score no lower than 3, a NOSPECS grade no lower than 4, and a duration shorter than 3 months. Used for diagnoses were clinical symptoms, serum thyroxine and TRAb, thyroid ultrasound and orbital computed tomography. The V gene is TRBV29-1, the J gene TRBJ1-1; no firm D call. Material for sequencing was blood. The TCR sequence derives from a woman in her 40s with Graves' ophthalmopathy. The CDR3, as DNA: TGCAGCGTTGAACCAGAGAACACTGAAGCTTTCTTT. This translates into CSVEPENTEAFF.